One sample yielded the 24 T cell receptor beta chains listed below, sequenced in a study of sequential checkpoint blockade in melanoma. The treatment denotes: randomized to nivolumab then ipilimumab (arm A) or the reverse (arm B). Sequencing was performed with immunoSEQ multiplex PCR; in TCRdb, only in-frame clones are kept and a portion is missing. The sample carries about 20,000 clones, around 78% recorded once. Sequencing was performed on CD8+ T cells sorted from blood (inferred from file names), taken from a patient given nivolumab and ipilimumab in sequence. The receptor set was obtained from a human donor with melanoma.

The chain couples TRBV27 to TRBJ1-5; 9 bases are shared with TRBD1. The CDR3 spans 15 residues. The germline V gene has CDR1 MNHEY and CDR2 SMNVEV (reference sequence). V lost 4 bases and J lost 1; bases outside the gene matches: 2. Written as DNA, the CDR3 is TGTGCCAGCAGTTATACAGGGGGCAGCAATCAGCCCCAGCATTTT. Translation gives CASSYTGGSNQPQHF.

This chain links TRBV5-6 with TRBJ2-1; TRBD1 agrees at 10 bases. Per germline, CDR1 SGHDT and CDR2 YYEEEE. The CDR3 contains 15 residues. With V trimmed by 4 bases and J by 4 bases, 5 bases remained unmatched. The CDR3 sequence is CASSTTGGWYNEQFF. CDR3 in DNA: TGTGCCAGCAGCACGACAGGGGGCTGGTACAATGAGCAGTTCTTC.

The chain employs TRBV4-3 and TRBJ2-2; a weak D match, TRBD2 (6 bases). The CDR3 has 14 amino acids. Germline-derived CDR1 and CDR2 are LGHNA and YSLEER. V was clipped by 5 bases and J by 7 bases, with 14 bases between them. CDR3 residues: CASSGGLYNGELFF. CDR3 nucleotides: TGCGCCAGCAGCGGGGGACTCTATAACGGGGAGCTGTTTTTT.

The rearrangement joins TRBV4-2 to TRBJ2-1; 9 bases are a match to TRBD1. Per germline, CDR1 LGHNA and CDR2 YNFKEQ. The CDR3 spans 16 residues. Trimming at V came to 0 bases and at J to 4 bases, leaving 4 bases not matched to a gene. This CDR3 reads CASSQDETGGYNEQFF. The DNA for the CDR3 is TGTGCCAGCAGCCAAGATGAGACAGGGGGGTACAATGAGCAGTTCTTC.

CDR3 DNA sequence: TGCGCCAGCAGCCCACTACCTCGAGCTACGCAGTATTTT. It translates to CASSPLPRATQYF. The chain uses TRBV10-1 and TRBJ2-3; D not certain. The germline V and J ends were trimmed by 6 bases and 8 bases, with 15 bases remaining between them. The germline V gene encodes CDR1 WNHNN and CDR2 SYGVQD (reference sequence). The CDR3 sequence is 13 residues long.

The chain carries TRBV7-9 and TRBJ2-7; 7 bases map to TRBD1. The V and J ends lost 5 bases and 2 bases, in that order; junction bases with no gene match: 6. Germline CDR1 reads SEHNR; CDR2 reads FQNEAQ (reference sequence). This CDR3 comprises 14 residues. This chain's CDR3 is CASSPSTGTYEQYF. The CDR3 region has the DNA TGTGCCAGCAGCCCTTCGACAGGGACCTACGAGCAGTACTTC.

The rearrangement joins TRBV28 to TRBJ2-7; 11 bases fit TRBD1. CDR1 is MDHEN, CDR2 SYDVKM, per germline. V shed 5 bases, J shed 2 bases, and the junction held 8 bases outside the gene matches. The CDR3 runs to 16 residues. The CDR3 coding sequence is TGTGCCAGCAGTCCCACCGGGACAGGGGGGGCCTACGAGCAGTACTTC. Translation gives CASSPTGTGGAYEQYF.

The V and J genes are TRBV4-1 and TRBJ2-5; TRBD2 is a possible D gene (5 bases). The ends were cut back, 4 bases at V and 1 base at J, with 16 bases in the middle. The CDR3 is made up of 16 amino acids. In germline, CDR1 is MGHRA, CDR2 YSYEKL. CDR3 DNA sequence: TGCGCCAGCAGCCCAGGCCTCGGGATGGTCCAAGAGACCCAGTACTTC. Its protein product is CASSPGLGMVQETQYF.

The rearrangement joins TRBV5-1 to TRBJ2-7, with 7 bases matching TRBD1. V lost 4 bases to trimming and J lost 5 bases; unmatched junction nucleotides: 15. Germline V gene data show CDR1 as SGHRS and CDR2 as YFSETQ. This CDR3 spans 16 amino acids. For the CDR3, the DNA is TGCGCCAGCAGCCGAGGAGAAGGGACAGTTTTCCACGAGCAGTACTTC. Amino acid sequence: CASSRGEGTVFHEQYF.

CDR3 region: CASSTWTEEPNYEQYF. The CDR3 coding sequence is TGTGCCAGCAGCACTTGGACGGAGGAACCCAACTACGAGCAGTACTTC. The chain joins TRBV7-9 to TRBJ2-7, with a tentative D call TRBD2 (5 bases). The CDR3 sequence is 16 residues long. Germline loops: CDR1 SEHNR, CDR2 FQNEAQ (reference sequence). V lost 5 bases to trimming and J lost 3 bases, with 20 bases between them.

This clone was recorded a few times. V is TRBV7-3 and J is TRBJ1-1; no firm D call. Germline loops: CDR1 SGHTA, CDR2 FQGTGA. V was shortened by 2 bases and J by 1 base, with 11 bases between the two germline ends. The CDR3 is made up of 15 amino acids. The CDR3 bases are TGTGCCAGCAGCTTAGTTGGCTCTCGGAACACTGAAGCTTTCTTT. This codes for CASSLVGSRNTEAFF.

V gene TRBV29-1 combines with J gene TRBJ2-1, with no clear D. The V gene's germline CDR1 is SQVTM and CDR2 ANQGSEA. The CDR3 totals 13 residues. V was shortened by 7 bases and J by 0 bases, with 10 bases between the two germline ends. Here the CDR3 reads CSGYSSSYNEQFF. The CDR3 nucleotides read TGCAGCGGATACTCGAGCTCCTACAATGAGCAGTTCTTC.

The genes are TRBV7-2 and TRBJ2-7; D unclear. Germline values: CDR1 SGHTA, CDR2 FQGNSA. The CDR3 consists of 13 residues. V lost 1 base and J lost 1, with 5 bases in between. In DNA form, the CDR3 reads TGTGCCAGCAGCTTAGGACTGTCCTACGAGCAGTACTTC. It specifies CASSLGLSYEQYF.

This clone is medium-sized within its sample. The chain carries TRBV10-3 and TRBJ1-1; D is ambiguous. The V end lost 0 bases, the J end lost 6 bases, and 11 bases lay between the germline ends. This CDR3 has 14 amino acids. Germline lookup yields CDR1 ENHRY and CDR2 SYGVKD. The CDR3 DNA reads TGTGCCATCAGTGAGTCGGCCACCTTGGCTGAAGCTTTCTTT. It yields the protein CAISESATLAEAFF.

The V gene is TRBV6-1, the J gene TRBJ2-5, with 8 nucleotides matching TRBD1. Near its end, the DNA agrees better with TRBJ2-7, so the J call may be wrong. This CDR3 has 16 residues. CDR1 is MNHNS, CDR2 SASEGT, per germline. CDR3 loop: CASSEWRQGLSYEQYF. The CDR3 bases are TGTGCCAGCAGTGAATGGCGACAGGGGCTTTCCTACGAGCAGTACTTC.

This clone was seen more than once but under ten times. The V call is TRBV5-6, the J call TRBJ2-7, with D possibly being TRBD2 (7 bases). The V end was cut by 5 bases, the J end by 3 bases, with 18 bases between. The V gene's germline CDR1 is SGHDT and CDR2 YYEEEE. This CDR3 contains 15 residues. DNA for the CDR3: TGTGCCAGCAGTGGTGCGGGGGCCTTCTACTACGAGCAGTACTTC. Protein sequence: CASSGAGAFYYEQYF.

This clone has more than one count but fewer than ten. The chain couples TRBV7-9 to TRBJ2-7; 7 bases align to TRBD2. The CDR3 has 17 residues. The germline V gene encodes CDR1 SEHNR and CDR2 FQNEAQ (reference sequence). Trimming took 4 bases from V and 0 from J; bases not matched to a gene: 12. The CDR3 bases are TGTGCCAGCAGCTCCTGGGGAGATAGCGGGTCCTCCTACGAGCAGTACTTC. This translates into CASSSWGDSGSSYEQYF. The full variable domain, completed using reference TRBV7-9 and TRBJ2-7, is DTGVSQNPRHKITKRGQNVTFRCDPISEHNRLYWYRQTLGQGPEFLTYFQNEAQLEKSRLLSDRFSAERPKGSFSTLEIQRTEQGDSAMYLCASSSWGDSGSSYEQYFGPGTRLTVT.

V is TRBV27 and J is TRBJ1-1, with D unclear. The V and J ends lost 6 bases and 2 bases respectively, with 10 bases between them. This CDR3 has 13 amino acids. Germline lookup yields CDR1 MNHEY and CDR2 SMNVEV (reference sequence). CDR3 sequence (DNA): TGTGCCAGCAGCCTGAGGGAAAACACTGAAGCTTTCTTT. Its translation is CASSLRENTEAFF.

This chain joins TRBV29-1 and TRBJ2-7; 9 bases are shared with TRBD1. Germline V gene lookup returns CDR1 SQVTM and CDR2 ANQGSEA. Losses at the gene ends were 3 bases for V and 4 bases for J; bases not matched to a gene: 7. The CDR3 runs to 14 residues. The CDR3 loop reads CSVEDRGQLYEQYF. CDR3 nucleotides: TGCAGCGTTGAGGACAGGGGCCAATTATACGAGCAGTACTTC.

V usage is TRBV6-5 and J usage is TRBJ1-2; perhaps TRBD1 as D (6 bases). V lost 2 bases, J lost 2 bases, and 12 bases lay in between. This CDR3 comprises 15 residues. Germline V gene sequence: CDR1 MNHEY, CDR2 SVGAGI. The DNA of the CDR3 is TGTGCCAGCAGTTACAACAGGGATTACAACTATGGCTACACCTTC. Translating gives CASSYNRDYNYGYTF.

This clone rates as medium-sized (0.01 to 0.1%). This chain uses TRBV19 with TRBJ2-1; maybe TRBD1 (6 bases). CDR1 is LNHDA and CDR2 is SQIVND in the germline V gene (reference sequence). The CDR3 loop spans 13 amino acids. Between the trimmed V and J ends, which lost 3 bases and 7 bases, there was a span of 10 bases. The CDR3: CASSMGAWNEQFF. CDR3 sequence (DNA): TGTGCCAGTAGTATGGGGGCGTGGAATGAGCAGTTCTTC.

CDR3 DNA: TGTGCCAGCAGCGAGGGGACAACTAAGAACACTGAAGCTTTCTTT. Protein sequence: CASSEGTTKNTEAFF. The V gene is TRBV9, the J gene TRBJ1-1; D perhaps matches TRBD1 (6 bases). Germline-derived CDR1 and CDR2 are SGDLS and YYNGEE. The CDR3 runs 15 residues. Trimming took 3 bases from V and 1 from J, leaving 13 bases between them.

The chain uses TRBV10-3 and TRBJ1-1; possibly TRBD1 for D (6 bases). Germline V gene lookup returns CDR1 ENHRY and CDR2 SYGVKD. V shed 6 bases and J shed 1 base, with 12 bases lying between them. The CDR3 loop spans 14 amino acids. CDR3 bases: TGTGCCATCAGCCCCGGGACACGGAACACTGAAGCTTTCTTT. Protein sequence: CAISPGTRNTEAFF.

The table lists this clone with a few counts. This chain uses TRBV5-6 with TRBJ1-5; D is possibly TRBD1 (6 bases). Trimming left V 4 bases short and J 7 bases short, with 15 bases between. Germline CDR1 and CDR2: SGHDT and YYEEEE. The CDR3 consists of 14 residues. The CDR3 bases are TGTGCCAGCAGCCCTTACAGGGTTCAACAGCCCCAGCATTTT. Translation gives CASSPYRVQQPQHF.